This TCR beta chain was captured by sequencing in a study of T cells in tumors after PD-1 blockade. Study context: Mean per blood sample: about 110,000 templates (roughly 22,000-270,000), 36,536 unique clonotypes.

The CDR3 has 11 amino acids. The V and J ends lost 5 bases and 4 bases respectively, with 3 bases between them. Per the germline V gene, CDR1 is MNHEY and CDR2 is SVGEGT. Repertoires were generated with immunoSEQ multiplex PCR, while TCRdb's copy carries only in-frame clones and drops some. The sample shows tens of thousands of clones, over 75% of them seen only once. The starting material was PBMCs, obtained before anti-PD-1 treatment. The chain employs TRBV6-2 or TRBV6-3 and TRBJ2-1; D is unresolved. This TCR was sampled from a human donor with basal cell carcinoma. The CDR3 spells CASSQYNEQFF. The CDR3 DNA sequence: TGTGCCAGCAGTCAGTACAATGAGCAGTTCTTC.